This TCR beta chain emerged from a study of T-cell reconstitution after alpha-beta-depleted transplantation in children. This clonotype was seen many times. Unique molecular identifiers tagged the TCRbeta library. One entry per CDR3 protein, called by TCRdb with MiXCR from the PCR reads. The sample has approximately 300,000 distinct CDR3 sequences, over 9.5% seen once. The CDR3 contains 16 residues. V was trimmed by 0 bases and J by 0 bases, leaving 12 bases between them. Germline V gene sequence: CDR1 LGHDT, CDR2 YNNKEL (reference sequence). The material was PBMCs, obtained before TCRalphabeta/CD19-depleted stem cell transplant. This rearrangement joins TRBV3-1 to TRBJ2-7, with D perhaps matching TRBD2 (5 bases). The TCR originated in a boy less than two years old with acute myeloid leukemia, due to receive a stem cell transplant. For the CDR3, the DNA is TGTGCCAGCAGCCAAGATCTGCGGGCAGGCTCCTACGAGCAGTACTTC. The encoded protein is CASSQDLRAGSYEQYF.